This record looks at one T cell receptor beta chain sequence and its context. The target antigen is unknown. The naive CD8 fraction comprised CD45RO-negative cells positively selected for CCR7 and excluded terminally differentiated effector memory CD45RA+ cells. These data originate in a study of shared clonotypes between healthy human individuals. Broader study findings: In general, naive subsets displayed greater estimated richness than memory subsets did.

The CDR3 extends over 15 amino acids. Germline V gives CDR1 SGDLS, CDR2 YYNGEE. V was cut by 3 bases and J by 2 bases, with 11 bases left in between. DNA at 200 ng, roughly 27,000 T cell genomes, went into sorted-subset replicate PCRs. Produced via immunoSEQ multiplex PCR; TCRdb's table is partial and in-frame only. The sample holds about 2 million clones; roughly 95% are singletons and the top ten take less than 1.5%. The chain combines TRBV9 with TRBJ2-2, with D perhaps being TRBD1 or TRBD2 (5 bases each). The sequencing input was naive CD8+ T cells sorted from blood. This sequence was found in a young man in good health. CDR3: CASSGRDANTGELFF. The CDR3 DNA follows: TGTGCCAGCAGCGGCCGGGACGCCAACACCGGGGAGCTGTTTTTT.